This entry lists 12 T cell receptor beta chains sequenced from one sample in a study of cytotoxic CD8 clonotypes in ibrutinib-treated CLL. Profiling relied on immunoSEQ multiplex PCR, and the TCRdb table lists in-frame clones only, not all of them. Here the sample spans about 68,000 clones, about two thirds being singletons. The starting material was PBMCs, obtained after 12 months of ibrutinib treatment. The receptors derive from a human donor with chronic lymphocytic leukemia.

The V call is TRBV19, the J call TRBJ2-3, with TRBD1 as a possible D gene (5 bases). This CDR3 spans 16 amino acids. V shed 5 bases and J shed 2 bases, with 17 bases lying between them. Germline CDR1 and CDR2: LNHDA and SQIVND (reference sequence). CDR3 sequence reads: CASSPRGAGYTDTQYF. Written as DNA, the CDR3 is TGTGCCAGTAGTCCCCGTGGGGCCGGGTACACAGATACGCAGTATTTT.

This clone was picked up a small number of times. The rearrangement uses TRBV18 and TRBJ1-2; D gene unclear. V lost 3 bases and J 2 bases, leaving 7 bases between the germline ends. This CDR3 comprises 13 residues. Germline values: CDR1 KGHSH, CDR2 LQKENI. DNA for the CDR3: TGTGCCAGCTCACCGTTGGAGAACTATGGCTACACCTTC. It encodes CASSPLENYGYTF.

For the CDR3, the DNA is TGTGCCAGCTCGATGGACGACGGGGGGTCCTACGAGCAGTACTTC. It translates to CASSMDDGGSYEQYF. The rearrangement links TRBV18 to TRBJ2-7, with 7 nucleotides matching TRBD2. CDR3 length: 15 residues. CDR1 is KGHSH and CDR2 is LQKENI in the germline V gene. The V segment lost 6 bases and the J segment 1 base; nucleotides outside the gene matches: 9.

The chain links TRBV28 to TRBJ2-6; 8 nucleotides match TRBD2. Germline CDR1 MDHEN, CDR2 SYDVKM. The trim removed 7 bases at V and 4 bases at J, leaving 3 bases unmatched. The length of the CDR3 is 14 residues. DNA of the CDR3: TGTGCCAGCACCCCTAGCGGGGGGGCCAACGTCCTGACTTTC. This codes for CASTPSGGANVLTF.

This clone was counted only a few times. This rearrangement joins TRBV30 to TRBJ1-3; the D is unclear. This CDR3 has 14 amino acids. Looked up from germline, CDR1 is GTSNPN and CDR2 is SVGIG (reference sequence). The ends were cut back, 4 bases at V and 0 bases at J, with 10 bases in the middle. CDR3 sequence (DNA): TGTGCCTGGAAGTTCGGCAGCTCTGGAAACACCATATATTTT. This codes for CAWKFGSSGNTIYF.

Relative to its sample, this clone is medium-sized (0.01 to 0.1%). The J gene is TRBJ1-6, the V gene TRBV14; 9 bases align to TRBD1. This CDR3 has 13 amino acids. V was clipped by 3 bases and J by 10 bases; unmatched bases: 1. The V gene's germline CDR1 is SGHDN and CDR2 FVKESK. The CDR3 region has the DNA TGTGCCAGCAGCCAGACAGGGGGGTCACCCCTCCACTTT. Protein product: CASSQTGGSPLHF.

This clone has a handful of counts. V and J are TRBV7-2 and TRBJ1-2; D is unclear. Germline V CDR1 and CDR2: SGHTA, FQGNSA. The CDR3 consists of 13 residues. V lost 5 bases and J lost 8, with 15 bases in between. CDR3 loop: CASSPSPAQGYTF. The CDR3 region has the DNA TGTGCCAGCAGCCCGTCACCAGCTCAGGGCTACACCTTC. Combining the CDR3 with reference TRBV7-2 and TRBJ1-2 gives the whole variable domain GAGVSQSPSNKVTEKGKDVELRCDPISGHTALYWYRQSLGQGLEFLIYFQGNSAPDKSGLPSDRFSAERTGGSVSTLTIQRTQQEDSAVYLCASSPSPAQGYTFGSGTRLTVV.

This rearrangement joins TRBV6-1 to TRBJ2-1; 9 nucleotides line up with TRBD2. This CDR3 is built from 15 residues. The ends lost 6 bases at V and 8 bases at J; junction bases unmatched: 11. In germline, CDR1 is MNHNS, CDR2 SASEGT. The CDR3 reads CASSPFGTSLYEQFF. The CDR3 nucleotides are TGTGCCAGCAGCCCCTTTGGGACTAGCTTGTATGAGCAGTTCTTC.

The chain combines TRBV7-2 with TRBJ1-2; 8 nucleotides align to TRBD1. CDR1 and CDR2 (germline): SGHTA, FQGNSA. CDR3 length: 16 residues. Losses at the gene ends were 2 bases for V and 4 bases for J; bases not matched to a gene: 9. The CDR3 spells CASSLKGGTGLYGYTF. The CDR3 nucleotides read TGTGCCAGCAGCTTAAAGGGGGGGACAGGTCTCTATGGCTACACCTTC.

The chain couples TRBV9 to TRBJ1-2; TRBD1 matches at 8 bases. CDR1 and CDR2 (germline): SGDLS, YYNGEE. The CDR3 runs to 20 residues. With 0 bases clipped from V and 6 bases from J, the junction kept 22 bases outside the gene matches. The CDR3 is CASSVVVGGTGGVFVNGYTF. For the CDR3, the DNA is TGTGCCAGCAGCGTAGTCGTAGGAGGAACAGGGGGGGTTTTTGTGAATGGCTACACCTTC.

J is TRBJ2-1 and V is TRBV19; tentative D call: TRBD1 (7 bases). This CDR3 has 13 residues. Germline V CDR1 and CDR2: LNHDA, SQIVND (reference sequence). The V and J ends lost 4 bases and 7 bases respectively, with 11 bases between them. CDR3 DNA: TGTGCCAGTAGTAATCAGGGGGGAAATGAGCAGTTCTTC. Translating gives CASSNQGGNEQFF. Full variable domain (remainder filled in from reference TRBV19 and TRBJ2-1): DGGITQSPKYLFRKEGQNVTLSCEQNLNHDAMYWYRQDPGQGLRLIYYSQIVNDFQKGDIAEGYSVSREKKESFPLTVTSAQKNPTAFYLCASSNQGGNEQFFGPGTRLTVL.

The chain recombines TRBV7-2 with TRBJ2-3, with 8 positions matching TRBD2. J was trimmed by 7 bases and V by 0 bases; bases with no gene match: 9. The CDR3 consists of 16 residues. CDR1 and CDR2 from the germline V gene are SGHTA and FQGNSA. The CDR3 DNA sequence: TGTGCCAGCAGCTTAGCGCGGGGGGCCCTCCTTTATACGCAGTATTTT. It yields the protein CASSLARGALLYTQYF. The complete variable domain, with remaining parts taken from reference TRBV7-2 and TRBJ2-3, reads GAGVSQSPSNKVTEKGKDVELRCDPISGHTALYWYRQSLGQGLEFLIYFQGNSAPDKSGLPSDRFSAERTGGSVSTLTIQRTQQEDSAVYLCASSLARGALLYTQYFGPGTRLTVL.